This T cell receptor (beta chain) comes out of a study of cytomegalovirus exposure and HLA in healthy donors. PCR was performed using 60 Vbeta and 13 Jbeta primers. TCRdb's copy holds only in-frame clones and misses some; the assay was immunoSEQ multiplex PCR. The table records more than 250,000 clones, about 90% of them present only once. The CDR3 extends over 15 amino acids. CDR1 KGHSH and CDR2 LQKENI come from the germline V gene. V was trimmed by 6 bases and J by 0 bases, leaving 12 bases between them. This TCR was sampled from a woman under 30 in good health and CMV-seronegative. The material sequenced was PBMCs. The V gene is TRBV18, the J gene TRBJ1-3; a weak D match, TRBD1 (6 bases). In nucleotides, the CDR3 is TGTGCCAGCTCTCCGGACAGTTTCTCTGGAAACACCATATATTTT. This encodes CASSPDSFSGNTIYF.